This record looks at one TCR beta chain sequence and its context. These data belong to a study of blood T cell repertoires in COVID-19. Whole-study context: From the United States, Italy and Spain came samples of acute and convalescent COVID-19. In each case, the material was cDNA or gDNA derived from T cells, B-cell-depleted T cells, or PBMCs.

Original processing methods: The authors estimated nucleated cell counts from reference gene primer amplification. Using immunoSEQ multiplex PCR, the repertoire was profiled, and TCRdb retains in-frame clones only, with some absent. The V and J calls and clone size come from that table; D and trimming were worked out from the DNA. The sample contains 87,000 or so clones, 75% to 90% of which appear only once. This CDR3 is 16 amino acids long. Germline V gives CDR1 LNHNV, CDR2 YYDKDF (reference sequence). The V segment lost 1 base and the J segment 4 bases; nucleotides outside the gene matches: 3. The sample consisted of peripheral blood. This chain uses TRBV15 with TRBJ2-1; 11 bases line up with TRBD2. This receptor was obtained from a woman older than 75 with active or convalescent COVID-19. For the CDR3, the DNA is TGTGCCACCAGCAGAGTAGGGACTAGCGGTTACAATGAGCAGTTCTTC. Residues: CATSRVGTSGYNEQFF.